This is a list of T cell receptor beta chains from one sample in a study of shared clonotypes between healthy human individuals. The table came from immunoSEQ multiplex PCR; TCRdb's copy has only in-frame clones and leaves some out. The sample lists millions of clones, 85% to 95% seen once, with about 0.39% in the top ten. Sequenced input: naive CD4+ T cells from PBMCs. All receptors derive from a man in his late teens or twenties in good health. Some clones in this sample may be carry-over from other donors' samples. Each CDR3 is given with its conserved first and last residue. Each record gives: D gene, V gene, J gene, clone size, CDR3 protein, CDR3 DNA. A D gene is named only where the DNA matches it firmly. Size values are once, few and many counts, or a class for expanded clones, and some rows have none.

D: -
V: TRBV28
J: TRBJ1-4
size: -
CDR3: CASTLRGGWGTNEKLFF
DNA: TGTGCCAGCACCCTTAGGGGAGGGTGGGGGACTAATGAAAAACTGTTTTTT

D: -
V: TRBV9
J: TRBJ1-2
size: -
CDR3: CASSVEGVHGYTF
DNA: TGTGCCAGCAGCGTAGAGGGGGTTCATGGCTACACCTTC

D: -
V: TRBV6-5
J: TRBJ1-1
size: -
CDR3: CASSYDGRNTEAFF
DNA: TGTGCCAGCAGTTACGACGGTAGGAACACTGAAGCTTTCTTT

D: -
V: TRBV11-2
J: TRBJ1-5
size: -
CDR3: CASSLGHYQPQHF
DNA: TGTGCCAGCAGCTTAGGGCACTATCAGCCCCAGCATTTT

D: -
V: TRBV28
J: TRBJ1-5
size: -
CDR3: CASSLRYGSLGQPQHF
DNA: TGTGCCAGCAGTTTAAGATACGGCAGTCTGGGGCAGCCCCAGCATTTT

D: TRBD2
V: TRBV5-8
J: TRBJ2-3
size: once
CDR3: CASRRVAGGADTQYF
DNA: TGTGCCAGCAGACGGGTAGCGGGAGGTGCAGATACGCAGTATTTT

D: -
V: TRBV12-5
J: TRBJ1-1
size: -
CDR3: CASAREQNTEAFF
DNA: TGTGCTAGTGCCCGAGAGCAGAACACTGAAGCTTTCTTT

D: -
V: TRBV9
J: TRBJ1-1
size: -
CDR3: CASSVGWVPNTEAFF
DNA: TGTGCCAGCAGCGTAGGTTGGGTACCGAACACTGAAGCTTTCTTT

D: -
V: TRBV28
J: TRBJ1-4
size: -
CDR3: CASSPSGGAGEKLFF
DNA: TGTGCCAGCAGTCCCTCCGGAGGGGCCGGGGAAAAACTGTTTTTT

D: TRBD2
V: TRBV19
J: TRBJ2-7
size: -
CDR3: CASSLLAGGGSYEQYF
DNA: TGTGCCAGTAGCCTCTTAGCGGGAGGGGGATCCTACGAGCAGTACTTC

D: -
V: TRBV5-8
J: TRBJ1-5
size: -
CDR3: CASSFDRTHQPQHF
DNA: TGTGCCAGCAGCTTCGACAGAACTCATCAGCCCCAGCATTTT

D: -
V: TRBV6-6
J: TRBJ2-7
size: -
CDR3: CASSYSPLRLSYEQYF
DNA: TGTGCCAGCAGTTACTCGCCCCTCCGCCTCTCCTACGAGCAGTACTTC

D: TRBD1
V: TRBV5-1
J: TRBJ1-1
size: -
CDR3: CASSSDRFVEAFF
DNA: TGCGCCAGCAGCTCGGACAGGTTTGTTGAAGCTTTCTTT

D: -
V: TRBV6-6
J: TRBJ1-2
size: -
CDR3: CASSYGGAANYGYTF
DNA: TGTGCCAGCAGTTACGGCGGAGCCGCTAACTATGGCTACACCTTC

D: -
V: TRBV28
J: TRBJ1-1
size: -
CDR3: CASRSGGAGRTEAFF
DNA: TGTGCCAGCAGATCCGGGGGGGCGGGGAGGACTGAAGCTTTCTTT

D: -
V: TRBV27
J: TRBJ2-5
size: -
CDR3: CASSFHPSGKETQYF
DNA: TGTGCCAGCAGTTTCCACCCCTCGGGGAAAGAGACCCAGTACTTC

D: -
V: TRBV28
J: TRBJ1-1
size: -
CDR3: CASSLIGTANTEAFF
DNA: TGTGCCAGCAGTTTAATTGGGACGGCGAACACTGAAGCTTTCTTT

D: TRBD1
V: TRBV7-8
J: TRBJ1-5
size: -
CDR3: CASSTTGTDSYSNQPQHF
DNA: TGTGCCAGCAGCACAACCGGGACAGATTCCTATAGCAATCAGCCCCAGCATTTT

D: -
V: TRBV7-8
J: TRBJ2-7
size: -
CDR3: CASSLSPTEFEQYF
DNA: TGTGCCAGCAGCTTATCCCCGACAGAATTCGAGCAGTACTTC

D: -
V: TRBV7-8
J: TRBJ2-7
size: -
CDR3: CASSLVPARTGMAYEQYF
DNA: TGTGCCAGCAGCTTAGTTCCGGCTAGAACTGGGATGGCGTACGAGCAGTACTTC

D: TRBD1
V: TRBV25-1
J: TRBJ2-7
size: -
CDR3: CASTFHPRQGIYEQYF
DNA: TGTGCCAGTACGTTCCACCCGCGACAGGGGATCTACGAGCAGTACTTC

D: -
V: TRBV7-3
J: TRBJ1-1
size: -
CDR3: CASSLFPQPFENTEAFF
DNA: TGTGCCAGCAGCTTATTCCCCCAGCCTTTTGAGAACACTGAAGCTTTCTTT

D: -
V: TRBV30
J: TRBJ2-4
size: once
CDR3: CAWSVGRGGPNIQYF
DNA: TGTGCCTGGAGTGTAGGCAGGGGGGGGCCGAACATTCAGTACTTC

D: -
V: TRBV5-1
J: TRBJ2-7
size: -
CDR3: CASGSSWGSYEQYF
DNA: TGCGCCAGTGGGAGCAGTTGGGGGTCCTACGAGCAGTACTTC

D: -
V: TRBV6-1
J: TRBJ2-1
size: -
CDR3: CASSPGGSKYEQFF
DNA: TGTGCCAGCTCCCCAGGAGGGAGTAAGTATGAGCAGTTCTTC

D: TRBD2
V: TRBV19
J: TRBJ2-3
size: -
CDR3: CASKERELMDTQYF
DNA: TGTGCCAGTAAAGAGCGGGAGTTGATGGATACGCAGTATTTT

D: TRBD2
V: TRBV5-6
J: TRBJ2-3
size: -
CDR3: CASSFGTTSTDTQYF
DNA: TGTGCCAGCAGCTTCGGGACTACTAGCACAGATACGCAGTATTTT